This TCR beta chain was identified during a study of technical replicates of blood from a few donors. V lost 3 bases and J lost 3; bases outside the gene matches: 7. Germline V gene sequence: CDR1 SGDLS, CDR2 YYNGEE. This CDR3 has 16 residues. Libraries were prepared by immunoSEQ multiplex PCR; TCRdb keeps only in-frame clonotypes and omits some of them. The table lists 84,000 or so clones, approximately 93% of them singletons. The sample was T cells isolated from PBMCs. The origin of this receptor is a human donor in good health. The chain uses TRBV9 and TRBJ2-7, with 12 bases aligning to TRBD2. In DNA, the CDR3 is TGTGCCAGCAGCGCCCAAAGGACTAGCGGGATCTACGAGCAGTACTTC. Protein product: CASSAQRTSGIYEQYF.